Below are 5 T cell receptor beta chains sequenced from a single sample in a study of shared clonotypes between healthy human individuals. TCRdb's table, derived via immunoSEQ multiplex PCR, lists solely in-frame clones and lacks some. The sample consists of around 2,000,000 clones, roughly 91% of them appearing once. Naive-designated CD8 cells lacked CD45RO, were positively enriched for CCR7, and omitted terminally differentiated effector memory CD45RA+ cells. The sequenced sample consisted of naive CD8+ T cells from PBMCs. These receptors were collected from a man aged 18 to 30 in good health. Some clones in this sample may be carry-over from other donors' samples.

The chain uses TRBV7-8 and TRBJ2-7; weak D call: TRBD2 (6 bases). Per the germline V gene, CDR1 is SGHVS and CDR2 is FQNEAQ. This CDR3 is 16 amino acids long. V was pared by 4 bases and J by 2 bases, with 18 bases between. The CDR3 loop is CASSSRGSDGTYEQYF. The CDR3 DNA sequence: TGTGCCAGCAGCTCCCGGGGGTCGGACGGCACCTACGAGCAGTACTTC.

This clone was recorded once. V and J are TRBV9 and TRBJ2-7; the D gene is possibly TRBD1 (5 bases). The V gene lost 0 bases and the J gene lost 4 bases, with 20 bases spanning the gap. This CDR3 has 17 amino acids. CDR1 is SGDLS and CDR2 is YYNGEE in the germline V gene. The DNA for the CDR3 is TGTGCCAGCAGCGTAGCTGGAAAGGCCCTGAAGGGGTACGAGCAGTACTTC. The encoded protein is CASSVAGKALKGYEQYF.

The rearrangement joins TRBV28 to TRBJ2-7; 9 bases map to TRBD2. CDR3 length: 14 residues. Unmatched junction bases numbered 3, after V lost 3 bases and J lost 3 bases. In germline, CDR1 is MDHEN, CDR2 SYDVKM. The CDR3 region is CASSFEREVYEQYF. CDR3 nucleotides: TGTGCCAGCAGTTTCGAGCGGGAGGTCTACGAGCAGTACTTC.

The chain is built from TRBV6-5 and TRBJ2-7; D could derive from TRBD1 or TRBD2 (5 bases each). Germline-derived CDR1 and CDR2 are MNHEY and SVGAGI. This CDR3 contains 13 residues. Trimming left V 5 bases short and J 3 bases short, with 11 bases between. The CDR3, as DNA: TGTGCCAGCAGTCCCTGGGACGGCTACGAGCAGTACTTC. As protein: CASSPWDGYEQYF.

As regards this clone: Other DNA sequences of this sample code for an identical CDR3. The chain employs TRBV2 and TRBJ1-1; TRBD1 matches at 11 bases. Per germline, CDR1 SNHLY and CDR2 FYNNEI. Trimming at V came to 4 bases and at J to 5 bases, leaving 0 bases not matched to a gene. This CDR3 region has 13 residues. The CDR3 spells CASSGDRGTEAFF. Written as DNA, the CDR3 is TGTGCCAGCAGTGGGGACAGGGGGACTGAAGCTTTCTTT.